The clone carrying this T cell receptor (beta chain) came up a few times. After constant-region reverse-primer amplification, full-length variable regions underwent semi-nested PCR with Nested Universal Primer A. TCRdb reprocessed the 5' RACE reads via MiXCR and lists one record per CDR3 protein. The table has 34,000 or so distinct CDR3 sequences, 25% to 30% seen once. Cells sorted as Tregs were CD4+, CD25+ and CD127-/low. The sequenced material came from tumor-infiltrating Tregs sorted from the breast tumor. This TCR was recovered from a female donor with breast cancer.

As DNA, the CDR3 is TGCGCCAGCAGCTCTAGGCCGGACAGTCCTAAAGACATTCAGTACTTC. Translated: CASSSRPDSPKDIQYF. The chain employs TRBV5-1 and TRBJ2-4; D is possibly TRBD1 (6 bases). The ends were cut back, 3 bases at V and 8 bases at J, with 21 bases in the middle. The CDR3 totals 16 residues. CDR1 and CDR2 from the germline V gene are SGHRS and YFSETQ.